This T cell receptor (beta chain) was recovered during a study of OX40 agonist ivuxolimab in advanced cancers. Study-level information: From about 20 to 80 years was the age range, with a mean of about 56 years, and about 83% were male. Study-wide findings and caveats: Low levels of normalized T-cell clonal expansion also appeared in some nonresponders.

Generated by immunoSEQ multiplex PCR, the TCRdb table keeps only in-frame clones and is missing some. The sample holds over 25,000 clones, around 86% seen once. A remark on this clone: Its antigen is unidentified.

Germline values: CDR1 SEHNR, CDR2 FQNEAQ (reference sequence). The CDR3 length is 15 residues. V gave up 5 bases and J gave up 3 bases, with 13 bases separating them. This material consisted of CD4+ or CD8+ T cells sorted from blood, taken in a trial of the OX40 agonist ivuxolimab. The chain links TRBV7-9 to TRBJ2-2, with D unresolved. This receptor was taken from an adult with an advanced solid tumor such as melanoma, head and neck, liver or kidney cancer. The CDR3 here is CASSLRTWDTGELFF. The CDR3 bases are TGTGCCAGCAGCCTGAGGACCTGGGACACCGGGGAGCTGTTTTTT. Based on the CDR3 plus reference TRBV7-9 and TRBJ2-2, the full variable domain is DTGVSQNPRHKITKRGQNVTFRCDPISEHNRLYWYRQTLGQGPEFLTYFQNEAQLEKSRLLSDRFSAERPKGSFSTLEIQRTEQGDSAMYLCASSLRTWDTGELFFGEGSRLTVL.